Each of the 15 T cell receptor beta chains below was sequenced from the same sample in a study of T cell repertoires in cytomegalovirus infection. TCRdb reanalysed the reads using MiXCR and keeps one entry per CDR3 protein. The repertoire consists of under 850,000 distinct CDR3 sequences, with 33% occurring once and the leading ten covering roughly 20%. Their recognized antigens are unknown. The sample was cultured PBMCs, taken from culture after CMV antigen stimulation. The receptors come from a human donor in good health (CMV status not recorded). Some clones in this sample may be carry-over from other donors' samples.

This clonotype was observed a handful of times. DNA for the CDR3: TGTGCCAGCAGCTTAGCCGGGACACTACCTAAGTTCTTC. Its protein product is CASSLAGTLPKFF. V usage is TRBV7-9 and J usage is TRBJ2-1; D possibly corresponds to TRBD1 (6 bases). Trimming took 0 bases from V and 14 from J, leaving 14 bases between them. The CDR3 sequence is 13 residues long. Germline V gene sequence: CDR1 SEHNR, CDR2 FQNEAQ (reference sequence).

This clonotype was counted only a few times. V usage is TRBV19 and J usage is TRBJ2-3, with D possibly being TRBD1 (6 bases). This CDR3 region has 14 residues. The V gene lost 7 bases and the J gene lost 0 bases, with 11 bases spanning the gap. Per germline, CDR1 LNHDA and CDR2 SQIVND (reference sequence). Here the CDR3 DNA reads TGTGCCAGTAAAACAGGGATGAGCACAGATACGCAGTATTTT. Its translation: CASKTGMSTDTQYF.

The chain couples TRBV5-6 to TRBJ1-2; unclear D gene. There are 15 residues in the CDR3. The germline V and J ends were trimmed by 0 bases and 8 bases, with 17 bases remaining between them. The germline gives CDR1 SGHDT, CDR2 YYEEEE. The CDR3 region has the DNA TGTGCCAGCAGCTTGGGGGAGCATCTTCTATTAGGCTACACCTTC. Amino acids: CASSLGEHLLLGYTF. The variable domain in full, with the rest retrieved from reference TRBV5-6 and TRBJ1-2, is DAGVTQSPTHLIKTRGQQVTLRCSPKSGHDTVSWYQQALGQGPQFIFQYYEEEERQRGNFPDRFSGHQFPNYSSELNVNALLLGDSALYLCASSLGEHLLLGYTFGSGTRLTVV.

The genes are TRBV5-4 and TRBJ1-3; 7 bases map to TRBD1. This CDR3 is built from 16 residues. Germline V gene sequence: CDR1 SGHNT, CDR2 YYREEE (reference sequence). The V segment lost 3 bases and the J segment 2 bases; nucleotides outside the gene matches: 8. The CDR3 spells CASSSRQGGPGNTIYF. The CDR3 region has the DNA TGTGCCAGCAGCTCTAGACAGGGAGGGCCTGGAAACACCATATATTTT.

The rearrangement joins TRBV19 to TRBJ2-1; a possible D gene is TRBD2 (5 bases). V lost 5 bases and J lost 3, with 17 bases in between. There are 16 residues in the CDR3. CDR1 and CDR2 from the germline V gene are LNHDA and SQIVND (reference sequence). The CDR3 is CASSSSFLAGYNEQFF. CDR3 DNA sequence: TGTGCCAGTAGTTCCTCATTTCTAGCCGGCTACAATGAGCAGTTCTTC.

This clonotype has just one count. The rearrangement joins TRBV6-1 to TRBJ2-7; D is possibly TRBD2 (5 bases). Trimming took 11 bases from V and 5 from J, leaving 16 bases between them. This CDR3 spans 12 amino acids. Looked up from germline, CDR1 is MNHNS and CDR2 is SASEGT. CDR3 nucleotide sequence: TGTGCCCTGGGAGACCGGTGGGACGAGCAGTACTTC. Amino acids: CALGDRWDEQYF.

This rearrangement joins TRBV18 to TRBJ1-1; maybe TRBD1 (6 bases). The CDR3 totals 14 residues. The V and J ends lost 3 bases and 7 bases respectively, with 15 bases between them. Germline V gene sequence: CDR1 KGHSH, CDR2 LQKENI. This CDR3 is CASSPSRGAGEAFF. The CDR3 coding sequence is TGTGCCAGCTCACCTAGCAGGGGCGCAGGTGAAGCTTTCTTT.

In its sample, this clonotype was seen a few times. The gene calls are TRBV19 and TRBJ2-1; maybe TRBD2 (6 bases). The ends were cut back, 10 bases at V and 6 bases at J, with 16 bases in the middle. The V gene's germline CDR1 is LNHDA and CDR2 SQIVND (reference sequence). This CDR3 is 13 amino acids long. DNA for the CDR3: TGTGCCACCTCCCGCGGGGAGTCCAATGAGCAGTTCTTC. Its protein is CATSRGESNEQFF.

This clonotype was detected only a few times. CDR3 sequence (DNA): TGTGCCAGCAGTTTAATTTTCGGCGAGCAGTACTTC. Translation gives CASSLIFGEQYF. The chain employs TRBV12-3 or TRBV12-4 and TRBJ2-7, with D unclear. With 2 bases removed from V and 6 bases from J, the gap between germline ends came to 8 bases. CDR3 length: 12 amino acids.

The chain carries TRBV5-1 and TRBJ2-1; 14 nucleotides line up with TRBD2. Germline CDR1 reads SGHRS; CDR2 reads YFSETQ. The CDR3 is 14 amino acids. Unmatched junction bases numbered 5, after V lost 6 bases and J lost 9 bases. CDR3 DNA: TGCGCCAGCACCGGGACTAGCGGGGGTTTTGAGCAGTTCTTC. It yields the protein CASTGTSGGFEQFF.

A few counts support this clonotype. This chain connects TRBV7-6 to TRBJ2-7; 7 nucleotides match TRBD2. The length of the CDR3 is 15 residues. The germline V gene has CDR1 SGHVS and CDR2 FNYEAQ. With V trimmed by 1 base and J by 3 bases, 6 bases remained unmatched. As DNA, the CDR3 is TGTGCCAGCAGCTTAGACAGCGGGGCAATCTACGAGCAGTACTTC. Translating it yields CASSLDSGAIYEQYF.

This clonotype was picked up a small number of times. The genes are TRBV7-2 and TRBJ1-1; D possibly corresponds to TRBD1 (5 bases). Trimming cost V 5 bases and J 1 base, with 17 bases left between them. CDR3 length: 16 amino acids. Germline V gives CDR1 SGHTA, CDR2 FQGNSA. The CDR3 nucleotides are TGTGCCAGCAGCCCTGGACCCCGCCAGGGGAACACTGAAGCTTTCTTT. It specifies CASSPGPRQGNTEAFF. The full variable domain, in which reference TRBV7-2 and TRBJ1-1 provide the parts outside the CDR3, is GAGVSQSPSNKVTEKGKDVELRCDPISGHTALYWYRQSLGQGLEFLIYFQGNSAPDKSGLPSDRFSAERTGGSVSTLTIQRTQQEDSAVYLCASSPGPRQGNTEAFFGQGTRLTVV.

J is TRBJ2-2 and V is TRBV10-3, with TRBD1 identical over 9 bases. With V trimmed by 6 bases and J by 6 bases, 2 bases remained unmatched. CDR3 length equals 13 residues. Germline V lookup: CDR1 ENHRY, CDR2 SYGVKD. CDR3 coding DNA: TGTGCCATCAGCGGACAGGGGCCCGGGGAGCTGTTTTTT. Its translation is CAISGQGPGELFF.

The chain is built from TRBV4-3 and TRBJ2-7, with a tentative D call TRBD2 (6 bases). The CDR3 covers 15 residues. Trimming removed 3 bases at V and 2 bases at J, with 14 bases between. In germline, CDR1 is LGHNA, CDR2 YSLEER. CDR3 nucleotide sequence: TGCGCCAGCAGCCAGGTAGCGGAGGCCGCCTACGAGCAGTACTTC. This gives the protein CASSQVAEAAYEQYF.

This clonotype was seen a handful of times. This chain uses TRBV12-5 with TRBJ2-1; 7 nucleotides agree with TRBD2. CDR1 and CDR2 (germline): LGHNT, FRNRAP. After removal of 4 bases from V and 5 bases from J, the junction contained 11 bases not matched to a gene. This CDR3 has 16 residues. The CDR3 bases are TGTGCTAGTGGTTCAGCGGGATACGATCCCCACAATGAGCAGTTCTTC. It yields the protein CASGSAGYDPHNEQFF.